Presented here are 25 T cell receptor beta chains from one specimen sequenced in a study of cytomegalovirus exposure and HLA in healthy donors. The PCR used 60 Vbeta and 13 Jbeta primers. Profiled with immunoSEQ multiplex PCR; TCRdb holds only in-frame clones, not every one. Of 150,000 to 200,000 clones in the sample, roughly 74% were seen once. The specimen was PBMCs. These receptors came from a woman aged 40 to 55 in good health and CMV-seropositive.

This sequence joins TRBV7-9 and TRBJ2-1, with TRBD1 matching over 11 bases. V gave up 6 bases and J gave up 2 bases; unmatched junction bases: 6. The germline V gene encodes CDR1 SEHNR and CDR2 FQNEAQ (reference sequence). The CDR3 has 16 residues. The DNA of the CDR3 is TGTGCCAGCAGGACGGACAGGGGGCTAACCTACAATGAGCAGTTCTTC. Its translation: CASRTDRGLTYNEQFF. The complete variable domain, with remaining parts taken from reference TRBV7-9 and TRBJ2-1, reads DTGVSQNPRHKITKRGQNVTFRCDPISEHNRLYWYRQTLGQGPEFLTYFQNEAQLEKSRLLSDRFSAERPKGSFSTLEIQRTEQGDSAMYLCASRTDRGLTYNEQFFGPGTRLTVL.

The V and J genes are TRBV29-1 and TRBJ1-2, with TRBD1 matching 10 bases. The V and J ends lost 6 bases and 5 bases, in that order; junction bases with no gene match: 3. Germline loops: CDR1 SQVTM, CDR2 ANQGSEA. This CDR3 has 12 amino acids. The CDR3 DNA follows: TGCAGCGTCGGGACAGGGGAGTATGGCTACACCTTC. This translates into CSVGTGEYGYTF.

The table lists this clone with a few counts. This probably arose from a read error, given a far larger clone one base away. Additional DNA sequences in this sample encode the identical CDR3. The chain links TRBV5-1 to TRBJ1-4; no reliable D call. Trimming removed 2 bases from V and 13 bases from J, with 24 bases in between. This CDR3 contains 16 residues. CDR1 and CDR2 (germline): SGHRS, YFSETQ. The CDR3 reads CASSLYTAEPTMRLFF. CDR3 coding DNA: TGCGCCAGCAGCTTATACACGGCGGAACCTACTATGCGACTGTTTTTT.

The V call is TRBV6-5, the J call TRBJ2-1; 7 bases are a match to TRBD1. The CDR3 sequence is 15 residues long. Trimming cost V 7 bases and J 0 bases; bases outside gene matches: 6. The germline V gene encodes CDR1 MNHEY and CDR2 SVGAGI. The CDR3 loop reads CASTADRSSYNEQFF. CDR3 DNA: TGTGCCAGCACCGCGGACAGGAGCTCCTACAATGAGCAGTTCTTC.

The chain couples TRBV25-1 to TRBJ1-2; 9 bases agree with TRBD1. The CDR3 sequence is 13 residues long. The V segment lost 7 bases and the J segment 5 bases; nucleotides outside the gene matches: 5. In germline, CDR1 is MGHDK, CDR2 SYGVNS. The CDR3 nucleotides are TGTGCCAGCACCACAGGGGGCCGGTATGGCTACACCTTC. This encodes CASTTGGRYGYTF.

The J gene is TRBJ1-5, the V gene TRBV19; no firm D call. Germline V gives CDR1 LNHDA, CDR2 SQIVND (reference sequence). The V end lost 7 bases, the J end lost 6 bases, and 16 bases lay between the germline ends. The CDR3 consists of 14 residues. DNA for the CDR3: TGTGCCAGTAATCCGGGTGAGTCGGCTCAGCCCCAGCATTTT. Translated: CASNPGESAQPQHF.

The J gene is TRBJ2-5, the V gene TRBV14, with D tentatively TRBD2 (5 bases). V was clipped by 0 bases and J by 3 bases, with 11 bases between them. The germline V gene has CDR1 SGHDN and CDR2 FVKESK. The CDR3 is 15 residues long. CDR3 residues: CASSQDRREKETQYF. The CDR3 nucleotides read TGTGCCAGCAGCCAAGATCGACGGGAAAAAGAGACCCAGTACTTC.

This clone was counted only a few times. V is TRBV5-1 and J is TRBJ1-1; D is perhaps TRBD1 (6 bases). Per the germline V gene, CDR1 is SGHRS and CDR2 is YFSETQ. The V and J ends lost 4 bases and 4 bases respectively, with 23 bases between them. This CDR3 contains 17 residues. The CDR3 spells CASSRHAAGDGGTEAFF. CDR3 coding DNA: TGCGCCAGCAGCCGACATGCCGCAGGGGACGGTGGCACTGAAGCTTTCTTT.

This sequence joins TRBV7-6 and TRBJ2-3; tentatively, D is TRBD2 (6 bases). The V end lost 6 bases, the J end lost 2 bases, and 9 bases lay between the germline ends. Germline assignment: CDR1 SGHVS and CDR2 FNYEAQ. The CDR3 consists of 13 residues. This CDR3 reads CASSGGVTDTQYF. CDR3 nucleotide sequence: TGTGCCAGCAGTGGAGGGGTCACAGATACGCAGTATTTT.

CDR3 protein: CAIRQGDAGELFF. CDR3 sequence (DNA): TGTGCCATCAGACAGGGAGACGCCGGGGAGCTGTTTTTT. The V call is TRBV10-3, the J call TRBJ2-2; tentative D call: TRBD1 (6 bases). Germline V gene lookup returns CDR1 ENHRY and CDR2 SYGVKD. The CDR3 extends over 13 amino acids. V lost 6 bases and J 6 bases, leaving 11 bases between the germline ends.

This sequence joins TRBV10-1 and TRBJ2-5, with 8 nucleotides matching TRBD2. V lost 6 bases and J lost 5; bases outside the gene matches: 5. CDR1 is WNHNN and CDR2 is SYGVQD in the germline V gene (reference sequence). CDR3 size: 13 residues. CDR3 amino acids: CASSGLAGETQYF. In DNA form, the CDR3 reads TGCGCCAGCAGCGGACTAGCCGGTGAGACCCAGTACTTC.

In this sample, this clone turned up a few times. V and J are TRBV14 and TRBJ1-1, with D possibly matching TRBD1 (6 bases). CDR1 and CDR2 (germline): SGHDN, FVKESK. This CDR3 region has 15 residues. V gave up 3 bases and J gave up 3 bases, with 14 bases separating them. The CDR3 DNA sequence: TGTGCCAGCAGCCAGATACAGGGAAGAGACACTGAAGCTTTCTTT. It codes for CASSQIQGRDTEAFF.

The gene calls are TRBV12-5 and TRBJ2-5; weak D call: TRBD2 (6 bases). The CDR3 has 16 amino acids. V gave up 2 bases and J gave up 2 bases, with 15 bases separating them. Germline CDR1 and CDR2: LGHNT and FRNRAP. The CDR3 coding sequence is TGTGCTAGTGGTTTGCCTCTGCTGGCGGGACAAGAGACCCAGTACTTC. Residues: CASGLPLLAGQETQYF.

The genes are TRBV25-1 and TRBJ2-1; TRBD1 aligns across 7 bases. Trimming at V came to 6 bases and at J to 15 bases, leaving 14 bases not matched to a gene. This CDR3 has 13 amino acids. Germline CDR1 MGHDK, CDR2 SYGVNS. The CDR3 loop reads CASSEGALGRTFF. CDR3 coding DNA: TGTGCCAGCAGCGAGGGGGCCCTCGGCAGGACGTTCTTC.

V usage is TRBV2 and J usage is TRBJ2-6, with TRBD1 matching 12 bases. V lost 8 bases to trimming and J lost 1 base; unmatched junction nucleotides: 3. Looked up from germline, CDR1 is SNHLY and CDR2 is FYNNEI. The CDR3 contains 16 residues. CDR3 sequence (DNA): TGTGCCAGCGGGGACAGGGGGCGGTCTGGGGCCAACGTCCTGACTTTC. The encoded protein is CASGDRGRSGANVLTF.

V usage is TRBV7-9 and J usage is TRBJ1-1; 7 positions agree with TRBD1. The CDR3 is 16 amino acids. Trimming cost V 2 bases and J 6 bases; bases outside gene matches: 12. Germline V gene lookup returns CDR1 SEHNR and CDR2 FQNEAQ (reference sequence). The CDR3 DNA reads as TGTGCCAGCAGCTTACTCTGGACAGGCTCAAGTTCTGAAGCTTTCTTT. This encodes CASSLLWTGSSSEAFF.

The rearrangement links TRBV7-9 to TRBJ2-7; 8 bases are a match to TRBD2. V shed 1 base, J shed 4 bases, and the junction held 3 bases outside the gene matches. Germline V gene data show CDR1 as SEHNR and CDR2 as FQNEAQ (reference sequence). The CDR3 length is 14 residues. The chain's CDR3 is CASSLETSVYEQYF. The CDR3, as DNA: TGTGCCAGCAGCTTAGAGACTAGCGTATACGAGCAGTACTTC.

The rearrangement uses TRBV19 and TRBJ2-7; TRBD1 matches at 9 bases. CDR1 LNHDA and CDR2 SQIVND come from the germline V gene (reference sequence). The junction had 6 bases not matched to a gene; V was cut back by 5 bases and J by 4 bases. This CDR3 contains 14 residues. DNA of the CDR3: TGTGCCAGTAGTCCCCGGGACAGGGTGTACGAGCAGTACTTC. Translating gives CASSPRDRVYEQYF.

This chain links TRBV29-1 with TRBJ2-1; the D is unclear. The CDR3 is 13 amino acids. V gave up 7 bases and J gave up 3 bases, with 13 bases separating them. The germline CDR1 and CDR2 sequences are SQVTM and ANQGSEA. The CDR3 DNA reads as TGCAGCGCCCCTGGAGTGGTCTACAATGAGCAGTTCTTC. Translated: CSAPGVVYNEQFF.

The V call is TRBV18, the J call TRBJ1-2, with 10 positions matching TRBD1. The CDR3 totals 14 residues. Unmatched junction bases numbered 6, after V lost 4 bases and J lost 7 bases. Germline V gene sequence: CDR1 KGHSH, CDR2 LQKENI. CDR3 coding DNA: TGTGCCAGCTCACTGGGGACAGGGGATGGTGGCTACACCTTC. Translating it yields CASSLGTGDGGYTF.

J is TRBJ2-2 and V is TRBV9; possibly TRBD2 for D (5 bases). V lost 0 bases, J lost 3 bases, and 6 bases lay in between. The CDR3 is 14 amino acids. Germline CDR1 and CDR2: SGDLS and YYNGEE. This CDR3 is CASSVGADTGELFF. The CDR3 DNA reads TGTGCCAGCAGCGTAGGAGCGGACACCGGGGAGCTGTTTTTT.

This clone was counted between two and nine times. The chain combines TRBV7-9 with TRBJ2-5, with 12 bases aligning to TRBD2. V lost 1 base, J lost 2 bases, and 2 bases stayed unmatched. This CDR3 is built from 16 residues. Germline CDR1 and CDR2: SEHNR and FQNEAQ (reference sequence). The CDR3 DNA is TGTGCCAGCAGCTTAGGACTAGCGGGGGCGCAAGAGACCCAGTACTTC. This codes for CASSLGLAGAQETQYF.

The V call is TRBV2, the J call TRBJ2-1; TRBD1 matches at 11 bases. Germline CDR1 SNHLY, CDR2 FYNNEI. This CDR3 spans 16 amino acids. The junction had 13 bases not matched to a gene; V was cut back by 6 bases and J by 9 bases. In nucleotides, the CDR3 is TGTGCCAGCAGGGGTTGGACAGGGGGCTTTCTAGGTGAGCAGTTCTTC. It encodes CASRGWTGGFLGEQFF.

With respect to this clone: One end of the junction fails to match germline, which may point to a read error. Other DNA sequences in this sample translate to the same CDR3. CDR3 nucleotide sequence: TGTGCCAGTAGCTTAAGGGGGAAGGACTATGGCTACACCTTC. It specifies CASSLRGKDYGYTF. V is TRBV7-2 and J is TRBJ1-2, with TRBD1 as a possible D gene (6 bases). CDR3 length: 14 residues. Per the germline V gene, CDR1 is SGHTA and CDR2 is FQGNSA.

V usage is TRBV7-8 and J usage is TRBJ2-7, with TRBD1 as a possible D gene (6 bases). The CDR3 sequence is 16 residues long. Trimming took off 1 base at V and 3 bases at J, with 16 bases between the two ends. The germline gives CDR1 SGHVS, CDR2 FQNEAQ. Here the CDR3 reads CASSLGRRRGFYEQYF. CDR3 in DNA: TGTGCCAGCAGCTTAGGACGTAGAAGGGGGTTCTACGAGCAGTACTTC. Looking up the rest from reference TRBV7-8 and TRBJ2-7 gives the full variable domain: GAGVSQSPRYKVAKRGQDVALRCDPISGHVSLFWYQQALGQGPEFLTYFQNEAQLDKSGLPSDRFFAERPEGSVSTLKIQRTQQEDSAVYLCASSLGRRRGFYEQYFGPGTRLTVT.